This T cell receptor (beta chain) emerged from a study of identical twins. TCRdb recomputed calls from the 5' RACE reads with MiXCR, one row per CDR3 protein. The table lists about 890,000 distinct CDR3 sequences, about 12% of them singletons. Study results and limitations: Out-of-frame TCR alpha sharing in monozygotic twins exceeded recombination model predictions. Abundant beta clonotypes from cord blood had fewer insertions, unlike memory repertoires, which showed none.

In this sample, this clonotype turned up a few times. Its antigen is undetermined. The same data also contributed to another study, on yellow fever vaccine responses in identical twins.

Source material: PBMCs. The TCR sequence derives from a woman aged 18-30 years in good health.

CDR3: CAISEDSEYNEQFF. Here the CDR3 DNA reads TGTGCCATCAGTGAGGACTCGGAGTACAATGAGCAGTTCTTC. The V gene is TRBV10-3, the J gene TRBJ2-1; no firm D call. The length of the CDR3 is 14 residues. Looked up from germline, CDR1 is ENHRY and CDR2 is SYGVKD. V was shortened by 2 bases and J by 4 bases, with 9 bases between the two germline ends.